The 7 T cell receptor beta chains presented below share a single source sample, sequenced in a study of TIL therapy for anti-PD-1-resistant metastatic lung cancer. This was the immunoSEQ v3 assay. Generated by immunoSEQ multiplex PCR, the TCRdb table keeps only in-frame clones and is missing some. The data show around 9,000 clones, over 60% seen once. The time point is: pre-treatment sample, taken before nivolumab and TIL therapy. Tumor tissue came from excised metastases, mostly pleural nodules or supraclavicular lymph nodes. The sequencing used tumor tissue, collected at baseline. All receptors come from a person aged 25 to 80 with non-small cell lung cancer.

The genes are TRBV21-1 and TRBJ2-1; TRBD2, as called in the table, went unchecked against the DNA. TRBV21-1 is tagged as a pseudogene. CDR3 size: 10 residues. CDR3 residues: CALPGNEQFF. In DNA form, the CDR3 reads TGTGCCCTGCCGGGTAATGAGCAGTTCTTC.

The chain recombines TRBV7-9 with TRBJ1-1; 7 bases map to TRBD1. The ends lost 6 bases at V and 7 bases at J; junction bases unmatched: 5. CDR3 length equals 12 residues. Germline CDR1 is SEHNR and CDR2 is FQNEAQ (reference sequence). The CDR3 DNA sequence: TGTGCCAGCAGTTCCGACAGGGTTGAAGCTTTCTTT. It encodes CASSSDRVEAFF.

The chain employs TRBV9 and TRBJ2-1; a weak D match, TRBD1 (6 bases). From germline, CDR1 is SGDLS and CDR2 YYNGEE. V shed 4 bases and J shed 7 bases, with 15 bases lying between them. The CDR3 runs to 14 residues. CDR3 nucleotide sequence: TGTGCCAGCAGCAGCCGGGACATCGTAAATGAGCAGTTCTTC. Translating gives CASSSRDIVNEQFF.

The sample holds one count of this clone. The junction and the germline gene differ at one end; a read error may be behind it. The chain uses TRBV5-1 and TRBJ1-4; the D is unclear. The CDR3 spans 15 residues. CDR1 is SGHRS and CDR2 is YFSETQ in the germline V gene. The CDR3 is CASSFPLEVREKLFF. CDR3 sequence (DNA): TGTGCCAGCAGCTTCCCCCTGGAGGTGCGGGAAAAACTGTTTTTT. Drawing the rest from reference TRBV5-1 and TRBJ1-4, the complete variable domain is KAGVTQTPRYLIKTRGQQVTLSCSPISGHRSVSWYQQTPGQGLQFLFEYFSETQRNKGNFPGRFSGRQFSNSRSEMNVSTLELGDSALYLCASSFPLEVREKLFFGSGTQLSVL.

The V gene is TRBV18, the J gene TRBJ2-3, with 9 bases aligning to TRBD2. With V trimmed by 3 bases and J by 6 bases, 7 bases remained unmatched. The CDR3 covers 15 residues. Germline lookup yields CDR1 KGHSH and CDR2 LQKENI. CDR3 region: CASSPREGRPDTQYF. The CDR3, as DNA: TGTGCCAGCTCACCGCGGGAGGGTCGGCCGGATACGCAGTATTTT. Looking up the rest from reference TRBV18 and TRBJ2-3 gives the full variable domain: NAGVMQNPRHLVRRRGQEARLRCSPMKGHSHVYWYRQLPEEGLKFMVYLQKENIIDESGMPKERFSAEFPKEGPSILRIQQVVRGDSAAYFCASSPREGRPDTQYFGPGTRLTVL.

The chain links TRBV19 to TRBJ2-1, with 7 positions matching TRBD1. This CDR3 contains 12 residues. CDR1 and CDR2 from the germline V gene are LNHDA and SQIVND (reference sequence). The ends lost 8 bases at V and 6 bases at J; junction bases unmatched: 4. The CDR3 DNA sequence: TGTGCCAGTGGGGACAGCTTCAATGAGCAGTTCTTC. It encodes CASGDSFNEQFF.

This clone was picked up a small number of times. This sequence joins TRBV5-1 and TRBJ1-1, with unresolved D. V was trimmed by 0 bases and J by 8 bases, leaving 8 bases between them. Germline V lookup: CDR1 SGHRS, CDR2 YFSETQ. This CDR3 has 12 amino acids. This chain's CDR3 is CASSLVRGEAFF. DNA for the CDR3: TGCGCCAGCAGCTTGGTGCGAGGGGAAGCTTTCTTT.